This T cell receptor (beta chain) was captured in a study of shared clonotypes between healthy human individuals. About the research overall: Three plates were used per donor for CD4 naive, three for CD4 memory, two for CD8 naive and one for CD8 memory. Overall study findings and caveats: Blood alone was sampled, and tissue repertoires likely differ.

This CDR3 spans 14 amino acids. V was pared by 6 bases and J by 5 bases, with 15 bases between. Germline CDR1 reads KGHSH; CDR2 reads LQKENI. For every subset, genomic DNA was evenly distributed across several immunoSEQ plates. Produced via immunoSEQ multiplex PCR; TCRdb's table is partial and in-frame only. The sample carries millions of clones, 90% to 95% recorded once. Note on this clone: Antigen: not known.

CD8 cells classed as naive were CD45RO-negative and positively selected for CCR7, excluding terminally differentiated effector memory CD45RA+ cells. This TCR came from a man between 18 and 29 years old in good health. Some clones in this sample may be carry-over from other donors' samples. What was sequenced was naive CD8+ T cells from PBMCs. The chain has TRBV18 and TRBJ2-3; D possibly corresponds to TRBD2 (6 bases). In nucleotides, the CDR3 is TGTGCCAGCTCTACGGTGACTAGTAAAGATACGCAGTATTTT. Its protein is CASSTVTSKDTQYF.